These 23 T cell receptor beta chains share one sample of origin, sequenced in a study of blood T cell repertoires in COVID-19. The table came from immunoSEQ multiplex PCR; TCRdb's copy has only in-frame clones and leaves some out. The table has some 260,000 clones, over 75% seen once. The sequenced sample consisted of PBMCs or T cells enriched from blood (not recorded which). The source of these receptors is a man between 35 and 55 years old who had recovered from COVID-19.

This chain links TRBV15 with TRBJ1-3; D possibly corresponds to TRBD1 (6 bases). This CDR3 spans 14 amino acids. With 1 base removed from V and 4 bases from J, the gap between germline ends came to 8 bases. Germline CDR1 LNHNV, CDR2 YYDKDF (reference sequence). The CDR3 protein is CATSRGTVGNTIYF. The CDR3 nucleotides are TGTGCCACCAGCAGAGGGACAGTCGGAAACACCATATATTTT. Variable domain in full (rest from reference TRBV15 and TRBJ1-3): DAMVIQNPRYQVTQFGKPVTLSCSQTLNHNVMYWYQQKSSQAPKLLFHYYDKDFNNEADTPDNFQSRRPNTSFCFLDIRSPGLGDTAMYLCATSRGTVGNTIYFGEGSWLTVV.

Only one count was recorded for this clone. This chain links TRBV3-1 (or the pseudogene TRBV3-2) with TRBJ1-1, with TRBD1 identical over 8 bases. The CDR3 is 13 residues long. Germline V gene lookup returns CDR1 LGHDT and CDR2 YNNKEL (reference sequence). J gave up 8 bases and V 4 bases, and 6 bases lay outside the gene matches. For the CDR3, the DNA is TGTGCCAGCAGCCTTAACAGGGGGTCCGAAGCTTTCTTT. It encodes CASSLNRGSEAFF.

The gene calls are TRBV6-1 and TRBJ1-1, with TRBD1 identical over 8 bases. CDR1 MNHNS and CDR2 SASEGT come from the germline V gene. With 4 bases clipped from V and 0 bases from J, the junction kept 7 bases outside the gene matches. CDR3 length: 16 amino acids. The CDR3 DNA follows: TGTGCCAGCAGTGGCCGGACAGGGACCTTGAACACTGAAGCTTTCTTT. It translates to CASSGRTGTLNTEAFF.

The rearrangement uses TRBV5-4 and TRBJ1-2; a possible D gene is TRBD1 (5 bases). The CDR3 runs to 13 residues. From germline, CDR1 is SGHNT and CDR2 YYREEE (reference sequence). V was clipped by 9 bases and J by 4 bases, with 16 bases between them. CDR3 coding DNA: TGTGCCACCGCGGGACCGCCGTTCTATGGCTACACCTTC. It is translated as CATAGPPFYGYTF.

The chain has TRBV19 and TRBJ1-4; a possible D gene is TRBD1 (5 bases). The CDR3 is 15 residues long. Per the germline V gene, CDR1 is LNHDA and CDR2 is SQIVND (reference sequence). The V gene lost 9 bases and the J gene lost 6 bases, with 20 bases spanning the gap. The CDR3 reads CASFTGDLGDEKLFF. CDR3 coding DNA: TGTGCCAGCTTTACAGGAGATCTTGGTGATGAAAAACTGTTTTTT.

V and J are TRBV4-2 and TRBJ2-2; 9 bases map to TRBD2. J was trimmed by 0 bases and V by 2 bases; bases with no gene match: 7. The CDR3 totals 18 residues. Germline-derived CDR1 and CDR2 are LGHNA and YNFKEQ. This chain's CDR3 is CASSQPAAGGANTGELFF. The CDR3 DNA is TGTGCCAGCAGCCAACCGGCTGCGGGGGGGGCGAACACCGGGGAGCTGTTTTTT.

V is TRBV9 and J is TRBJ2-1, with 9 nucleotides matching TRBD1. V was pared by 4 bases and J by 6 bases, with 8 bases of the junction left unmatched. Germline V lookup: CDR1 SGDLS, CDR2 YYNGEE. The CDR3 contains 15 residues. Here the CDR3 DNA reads TGTGCCAGCAGCCCAGCGGGACAGGGTGGCAATGAGCAGTTCTTC. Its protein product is CASSPAGQGGNEQFF.

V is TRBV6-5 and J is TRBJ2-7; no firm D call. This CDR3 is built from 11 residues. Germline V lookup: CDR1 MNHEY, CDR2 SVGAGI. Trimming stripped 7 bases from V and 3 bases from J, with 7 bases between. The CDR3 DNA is TGTGCCAGCACCAAAAACTACGAGCAGTACTTC. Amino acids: CASTKNYEQYF.

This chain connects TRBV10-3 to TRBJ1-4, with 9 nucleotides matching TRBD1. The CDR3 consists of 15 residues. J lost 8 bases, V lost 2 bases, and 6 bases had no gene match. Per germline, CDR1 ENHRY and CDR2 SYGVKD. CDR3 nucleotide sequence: TGTGCCATCAGTGAGCCCCGACAGGGGGACGAAAAACTGTTTTTT. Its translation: CAISEPRQGDEKLFF.

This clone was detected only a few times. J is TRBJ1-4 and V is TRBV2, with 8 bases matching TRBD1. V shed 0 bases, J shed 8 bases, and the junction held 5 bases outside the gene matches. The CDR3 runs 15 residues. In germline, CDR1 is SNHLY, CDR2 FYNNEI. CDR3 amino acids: CASSEARTGREKLFF. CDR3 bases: TGTGCCAGCAGTGAAGCGAGGACAGGGAGGGAAAAACTGTTTTTT.

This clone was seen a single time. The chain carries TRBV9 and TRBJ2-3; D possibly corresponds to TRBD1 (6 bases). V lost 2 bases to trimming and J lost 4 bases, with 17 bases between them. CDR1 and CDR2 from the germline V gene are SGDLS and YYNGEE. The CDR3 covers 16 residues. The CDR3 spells CASSVGASSSADTQYF. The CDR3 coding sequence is TGTGCCAGCAGCGTGGGGGCTAGCAGTAGTGCAGATACGCAGTATTTT.

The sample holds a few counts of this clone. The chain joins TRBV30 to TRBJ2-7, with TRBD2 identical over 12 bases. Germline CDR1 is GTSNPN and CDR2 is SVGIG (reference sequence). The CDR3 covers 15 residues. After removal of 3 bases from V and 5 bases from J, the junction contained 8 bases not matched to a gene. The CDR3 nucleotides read TGTGCCTGGAGGAAGCTAGCGGGAGGGCCTAACGAGCAGTACTTC. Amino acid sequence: CAWRKLAGGPNEQYF.

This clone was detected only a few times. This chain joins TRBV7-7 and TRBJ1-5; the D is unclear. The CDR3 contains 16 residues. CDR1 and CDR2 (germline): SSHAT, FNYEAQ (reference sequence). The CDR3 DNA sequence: TGTGCTAGCCGAACCGATAGGCGGAAGATTAATCAGCCCCAGCATTTT. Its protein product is CASRTDRRKINQPQHF.

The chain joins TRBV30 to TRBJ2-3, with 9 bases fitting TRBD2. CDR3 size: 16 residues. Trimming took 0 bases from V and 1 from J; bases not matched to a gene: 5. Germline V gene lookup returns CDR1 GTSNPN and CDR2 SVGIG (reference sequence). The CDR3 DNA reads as TGTGCCTGGAGTGTTGCGGGAGGGCCAGGCACAGATACGCAGTATTTT. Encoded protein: CAWSVAGGPGTDTQYF.

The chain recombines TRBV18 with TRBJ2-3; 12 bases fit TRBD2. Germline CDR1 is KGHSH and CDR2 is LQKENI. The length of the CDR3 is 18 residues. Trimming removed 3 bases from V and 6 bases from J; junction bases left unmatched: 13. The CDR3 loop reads CASSPFDIGLAGTDTQYF. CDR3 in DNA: TGTGCCAGCTCACCGTTTGATATAGGACTAGCGGGAACGGATACGCAGTATTTT.

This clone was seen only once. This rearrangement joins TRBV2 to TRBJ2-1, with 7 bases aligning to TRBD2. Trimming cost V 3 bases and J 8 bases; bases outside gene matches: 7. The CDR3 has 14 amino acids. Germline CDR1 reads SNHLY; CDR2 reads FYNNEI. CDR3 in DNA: TGTGCCAGCAGTGAGAGGAGCGGGGAGGATGAGCAGTTCTTC. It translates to CASSERSGEDEQFF.

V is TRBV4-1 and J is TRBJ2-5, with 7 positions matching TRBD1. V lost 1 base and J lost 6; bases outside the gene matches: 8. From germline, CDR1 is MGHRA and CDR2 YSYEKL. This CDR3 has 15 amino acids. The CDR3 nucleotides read TGCGCCAGCAGCCAAGGACAGGGACCTCTGAAGACCCAGTACTTC. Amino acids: CASSQGQGPLKTQYF.

CDR3 region: CASSQGAEGYTF. The CDR3 region has the DNA TGTGCCAGCAGCCAGGGGGCAGAGGGCTACACCTTC. This sequence joins TRBV7-2 and TRBJ1-2; 8 bases are shared with TRBD1. V shed 5 bases and J 8 bases; nucleotides not matched to a gene: 4. The CDR3 is made up of 12 amino acids. Germline V gene data show CDR1 as SGHTA and CDR2 as FQGNSA.

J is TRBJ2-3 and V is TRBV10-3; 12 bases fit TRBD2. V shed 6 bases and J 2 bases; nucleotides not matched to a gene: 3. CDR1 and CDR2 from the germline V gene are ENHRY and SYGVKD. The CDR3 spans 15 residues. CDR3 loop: CAISTSGGNTDTQYF. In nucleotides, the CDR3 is TGTGCCATCAGCACTAGCGGGGGGAACACAGATACGCAGTATTTT.

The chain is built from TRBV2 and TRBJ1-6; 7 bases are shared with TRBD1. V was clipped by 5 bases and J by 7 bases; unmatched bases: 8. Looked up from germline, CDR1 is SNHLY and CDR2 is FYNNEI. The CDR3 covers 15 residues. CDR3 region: CASSWTGGGNSPLHF. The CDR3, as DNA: TGTGCCAGCAGTTGGACAGGAGGTGGCAATTCACCCCTCCACTTT.

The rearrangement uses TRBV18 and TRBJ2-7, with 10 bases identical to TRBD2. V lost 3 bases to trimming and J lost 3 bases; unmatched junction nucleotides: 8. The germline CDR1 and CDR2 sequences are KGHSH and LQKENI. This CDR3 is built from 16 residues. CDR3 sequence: CASSPYDLAGVYEQYF. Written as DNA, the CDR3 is TGTGCCAGCTCACCTTACGACCTAGCGGGGGTCTACGAGCAGTACTTC.

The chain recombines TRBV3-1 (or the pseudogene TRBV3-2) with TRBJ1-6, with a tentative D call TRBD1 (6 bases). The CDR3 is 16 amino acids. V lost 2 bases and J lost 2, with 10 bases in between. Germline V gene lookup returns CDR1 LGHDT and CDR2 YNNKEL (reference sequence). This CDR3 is CASSQRQAPYNSPLHF. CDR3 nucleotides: TGTGCCAGCAGCCAAAGACAGGCGCCCTATAATTCACCCCTCCACTTT.

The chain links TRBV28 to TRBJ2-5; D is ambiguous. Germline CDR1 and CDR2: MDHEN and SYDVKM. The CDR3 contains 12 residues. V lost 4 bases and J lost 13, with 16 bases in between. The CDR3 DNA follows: TGTGCCAGCAGTTGGTCAGACGGAGCGAGGTACTTC. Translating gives CASSWSDGARYF.